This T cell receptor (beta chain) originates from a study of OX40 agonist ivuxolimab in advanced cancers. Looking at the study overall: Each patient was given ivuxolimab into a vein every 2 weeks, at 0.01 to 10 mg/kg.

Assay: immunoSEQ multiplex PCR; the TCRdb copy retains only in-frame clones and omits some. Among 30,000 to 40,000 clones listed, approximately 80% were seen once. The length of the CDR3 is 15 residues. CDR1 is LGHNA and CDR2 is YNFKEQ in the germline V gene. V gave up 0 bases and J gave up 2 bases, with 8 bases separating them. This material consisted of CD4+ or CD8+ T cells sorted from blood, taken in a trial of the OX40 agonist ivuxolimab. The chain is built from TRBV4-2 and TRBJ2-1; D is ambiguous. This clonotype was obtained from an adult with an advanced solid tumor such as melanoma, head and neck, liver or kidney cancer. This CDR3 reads CASSQDSPAYNEQFF. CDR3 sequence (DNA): TGTGCCAGCAGCCAAGATTCTCCTGCCTACAATGAGCAGTTCTTC.